Below are 21 T cell receptor beta chains sequenced from a single sample in a study of technical replicates of blood from several donors. Generated by immunoSEQ multiplex PCR, the TCRdb table keeps only in-frame clones and is missing some. The sample has approximately 94,000 clones; roughly 95% are singletons. Sequencing was carried out using T cells isolated from PBMCs. These receptors originate from a human donor in good health.

V gene TRBV28 combines with J gene TRBJ2-3, with D maybe TRBD1 (6 bases). CDR3 length equals 14 residues. V lost 10 bases, J lost 0 bases, and 14 bases lay in between. The germline CDR1 and CDR2 sequences are MDHEN and SYDVKM. CDR3 nucleotides: TGTGCCACCTCGGGTAGGGGGAGCACAGATACGCAGTATTTT. It yields the protein CATSGRGSTDTQYF.

This chain joins TRBV5-4 and TRBJ2-7, with 11 positions matching TRBD1. J lost 3 bases, V lost 7 bases, and 9 bases had no gene match. This CDR3 spans 15 amino acids. The germline V gene encodes CDR1 SGHNT and CDR2 YYREEE (reference sequence). The CDR3 coding sequence is TGTGCCAGCGCACATTGGGGACAGGGGGACTACGAGCAGTACTTC. Translating it yields CASAHWGQGDYEQYF.

V is TRBV7-9 and J is TRBJ1-2; D not resolved. Germline CDR1 reads SEHNR; CDR2 reads FQNEAQ (reference sequence). V was trimmed by 5 bases and J by 6 bases, leaving 13 bases between them. This CDR3 is 13 amino acids long. CDR3 bases: TGTGCCAGCAGCCGAGATTCGGGTAATGGCTACACCTTC. The encoded protein is CASSRDSGNGYTF.

The V and J genes are TRBV7-9 and TRBJ2-5, with D possibly TRBD2 on 5 matching bases. The CDR3 is 17 residues long. The germline gives CDR1 SEHNR, CDR2 FQNEAQ (reference sequence). V dropped 2 bases and J dropped 0 bases, with 16 bases sitting between them. CDR3 coding DNA: TGTGCCAGCAGCTTAAGGCATAGCGTTTGGAACCAAGAGACCCAGTACTTC. Amino acids: CASSLRHSVWNQETQYF.

The gene calls are TRBV9 and TRBJ2-2, with TRBD2 matching 7 bases. Germline CDR1 and CDR2: SGDLS and YYNGEE. This CDR3 has 18 amino acids. Germline trimming cut 3 bases from V and 0 bases from J; bases unmatched to any gene: 11. The CDR3 protein is CASSASLSGFANTGELFF. DNA for the CDR3: TGTGCCAGCAGCGCGTCCCTTAGCGGGTTCGCGAACACCGGGGAGCTGTTTTTT.

The chain is built from TRBV29-1 and TRBJ2-7; a weak D match, TRBD1 (5 bases). The CDR3 has 13 residues. The ends were cut back, 4 bases at V and 0 bases at J, with 10 bases in the middle. Germline loops: CDR1 SQVTM, CDR2 ANQGSEA. The CDR3 loop reads CSVGKQVSYEQYF. CDR3 coding DNA: TGCAGCGTTGGAAAACAGGTCTCCTACGAGCAGTACTTC.

The CDR3 sequence: CASSLRLQETQYF. The DNA of the CDR3 is TGTGCCAGCAGCTTACGACTCCAAGAGACCCAGTACTTC. The gene calls are TRBV7-9 and TRBJ2-5; D not certain. The CDR3 loop spans 13 amino acids. Between the trimmed V and J ends, which lost 2 bases and 1 base, there was a span of 5 bases. The germline V gene has CDR1 SEHNR and CDR2 FQNEAQ (reference sequence).

The chain links TRBV20-1 to TRBJ2-3; D gene unclear. Trimming took off 6 bases at V and 6 bases at J, with 7 bases between the two ends. Looked up from germline, CDR1 is DFQATT and CDR2 is SNEGSKA (reference sequence). CDR3 length: 10 residues. The CDR3, as DNA: TGCAGTGCGAGACTTGATACGCAGTATTTT. Translating gives CSARLDTQYF.

The rearrangement links TRBV6-5 to TRBJ1-2; a possible D gene is TRBD1 (6 bases). This CDR3 contains 13 residues. Trimming stripped 5 bases from V and 4 bases from J, with 11 bases between. Per the germline V gene, CDR1 is MNHEY and CDR2 is SVGAGI. CDR3 residues: CASSLTGPYGYTF. In DNA, the CDR3 is TGTGCCAGCAGTCTTACAGGGCCCTATGGCTACACCTTC.

The chain links TRBV7-3 to TRBJ2-1, with 8 bases that match TRBD1. The germline V gene has CDR1 SGHTA and CDR2 FQGTGA. Germline trimming cut 3 bases from V and 7 bases from J; bases unmatched to any gene: 2. This CDR3 region has 13 residues. Here the CDR3 reads CASSFGQGNEQFF. The CDR3 DNA is TGTGCCAGCAGCTTTGGACAGGGAAATGAGCAGTTCTTC.

The rearrangement joins TRBV6-5 to TRBJ1-5; D call uncertain. The ends were cut back, 10 bases at V and 4 bases at J, with 14 bases in the middle. The length of the CDR3 is 13 residues. From germline, CDR1 is MNHEY and CDR2 SVGAGI. The CDR3 coding sequence is TGTGCCACTGCCGTGCGGGGAAATCAGCCCCAGCATTTT. Its translation: CATAVRGNQPQHF.

V gene TRBV6-6 combines with J gene TRBJ1-2; 9 nucleotides match TRBD1. The germline V gene has CDR1 MNHNY and CDR2 SVGAGI (reference sequence). The junction had 7 bases not matched to a gene; V was cut back by 2 bases and J by 9 bases. CDR3 length: 14 residues. In nucleotides, the CDR3 is TGTGCCAGCAGTTACGTCCCGGGACAGGGTAGCTACACCTTC. Translating gives CASSYVPGQGSYTF.

V is TRBV5-4 and J is TRBJ2-4; a possible D gene is TRBD1 (5 bases). CDR1 is SGHNT and CDR2 is YYREEE in the germline V gene (reference sequence). V lost 2 bases and J lost 5, with 14 bases in between. This CDR3 spans 15 amino acids. The DNA for the CDR3 is TGTGCCAGCAGCTTTCAAAGGGGTTTCCAAAACATTCAGTACTTC. Protein product: CASSFQRGFQNIQYF.

The chain combines TRBV5-1 with TRBJ2-3; 7 nucleotides agree with TRBD2. CDR1 SGHRS and CDR2 YFSETQ come from the germline V gene. CDR3 size: 17 residues. Germline trimming cut 0 bases from V and 5 bases from J; bases unmatched to any gene: 12. The CDR3 coding sequence is TGCGCCAGCAGCTTGGGGGGGGGTCCCCGGAGCGGAGATACGCAGTATTTT. It encodes CASSLGGGPRSGDTQYF. Complete variable domain (other parts from reference TRBV5-1 and TRBJ2-3): KAGVTQTPRYLIKTRGQQVTLSCSPISGHRSVSWYQQTPGQGLQFLFEYFSETQRNKGNFPGRFSGRQFSNSRSEMNVSTLELGDSALYLCASSLGGGPRSGDTQYFGPGTRLTVL.

The chain is built from TRBV5-1 and TRBJ1-4, with TRBD1 as a possible D gene (6 bases). V lost 0 bases to trimming and J lost 5 bases, with 8 bases between them. The CDR3 spans 14 residues. CDR1 and CDR2 from the germline V gene are SGHRS and YFSETQ. In DNA, the CDR3 is TGCGCCAGCAGCTTGGACAGGGAAAATGAAAAACTGTTTTTT. This encodes CASSLDRENEKLFF.

The CDR3 DNA sequence: TGTGCCAGCAGCGCAGCCTCCGGGACAGTCGATGGCTACACCTTC. Translating it yields CASSAASGTVDGYTF. The chain recombines TRBV7-9 with TRBJ1-2, with 7 bases aligning to TRBD1. The CDR3 has 15 residues. Germline V gene sequence: CDR1 SEHNR, CDR2 FQNEAQ (reference sequence). V lost 5 bases to trimming and J lost 6 bases; unmatched junction nucleotides: 12.

This rearrangement joins TRBV6-5 to TRBJ2-1; D is unresolved. The CDR3 length is 13 residues. CDR1 MNHEY and CDR2 SVGAGI come from the germline V gene. Between the trimmed V and J ends, which lost 1 base and 5 bases, there was a span of 6 bases. The CDR3 is CASSYLDNNEQFF. DNA for the CDR3: TGTGCCAGCAGTTACTTAGATAACAATGAGCAGTTCTTC.

This chain joins TRBV6-4 and TRBJ2-1, with TRBD2 matching 8 bases. This CDR3 has 16 amino acids. Trimming removed 5 bases from V and 9 bases from J; junction bases left unmatched: 15. CDR1 and CDR2 (germline): MRHNA, SNTAGT. CDR3 amino acids: CASSPEGLAGGGEQFF. CDR3 nucleotides: TGTGCCAGCAGTCCCGAAGGACTAGCTGGAGGGGGTGAGCAGTTCTTC.

A remark on this clone: Other DNA sequences in the same sample also yield this CDR3. J is TRBJ2-7 and V is TRBV18; D remains ambiguous. The CDR3 has 13 residues. Germline V gene sequence: CDR1 KGHSH, CDR2 LQKENI. Between the trimmed V and J ends, which lost 0 bases and 0 bases, there was a span of 3 bases. As DNA, the CDR3 is TGTGCCAGCTCACCACCCAGCTCCTACGAGCAGTACTTC. Translating gives CASSPPSSYEQYF.

The V call is TRBV4-2, the J call TRBJ1-2; D remains ambiguous. The CDR3 covers 13 residues. Germline assignment: CDR1 LGHNA and CDR2 YNFKEQ. Trimming removed 1 base at V and 2 bases at J, with 5 bases between. The CDR3 DNA sequence: TGTGCCAGCAGCCAAGTAGCGAACTATGGCTACACCTTC. Its protein product is CASSQVANYGYTF.

V is TRBV7-9 and J is TRBJ2-7; 11 nucleotides align to TRBD2. The junction had 6 bases not matched to a gene; V was cut back by 6 bases and J by 2 bases. Per germline, CDR1 SEHNR and CDR2 FQNEAQ (reference sequence). There are 15 residues in the CDR3. In DNA, the CDR3 is TGTGCCAGCAGGCCGACTAGCGGGAATACCTACGAGCAGTACTTC. Its protein product is CASRPTSGNTYEQYF.